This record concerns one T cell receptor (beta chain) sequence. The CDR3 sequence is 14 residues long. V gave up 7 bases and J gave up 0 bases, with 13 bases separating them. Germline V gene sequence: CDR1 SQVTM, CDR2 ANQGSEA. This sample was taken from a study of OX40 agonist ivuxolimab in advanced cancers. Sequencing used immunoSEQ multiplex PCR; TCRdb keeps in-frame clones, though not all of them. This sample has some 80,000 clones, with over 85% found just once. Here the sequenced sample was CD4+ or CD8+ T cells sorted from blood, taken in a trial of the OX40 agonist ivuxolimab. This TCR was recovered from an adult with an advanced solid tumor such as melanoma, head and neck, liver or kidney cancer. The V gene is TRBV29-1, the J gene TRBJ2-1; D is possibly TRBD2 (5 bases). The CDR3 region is CSAFTSRSYNEQFF. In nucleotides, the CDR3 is TGCAGCGCATTCACTAGTCGCTCCTACAATGAGCAGTTCTTC.